These T cell receptor beta chains were read from a single sample in a study of T cell clones after liver transplantation. Repertoires were generated with immunoSEQ multiplex PCR, while TCRdb's copy carries only in-frame clones and drops some. The table lists 55,000 to 70,000 clones, 85% to 95% of them singletons. The sample consisted of CD4+ T cells from blood, taken approximately 26 months after liver transplant. The receptors shown here come from a human patient who received a liver transplant. Some T cells may be provided by the graft donor. Both conserved end residues are part of each CDR3. The order of the fields is J gene, V gene, D gene, CDR3 DNA, CDR3 protein. D genes are given only for firm matches.

TRBJ2-3	TRBV7-9	NA	TGTGCCAGCAACTACCTGTCGGGACTTAACACAGATACGCAGTATTTT	CASNYLSGLNTDTQYF
TRBJ2-7	TRBV11-1	NA	TGTGCCAGCAGCTTAGGCAGGGCCTACGAGCAGTACTTC	CASSLGRAYEQYF
TRBJ2-1	TRBV7-3	TRBD2	TGTGCCAGCAGCTCCGTGGGTAGCGGGAGGAAGGATGAGCAGTTCTTC	CASSSVGSGRKDEQFF
TRBJ2-1	TRBV29-1	TRBD2	TGCAGCTTCCTCACGGGAGGGCCGCACAATGAGCAGTTCTTC	CSFLTGGPHNEQFF
TRBJ2-7	TRBV2	NA	TGTGCCAGCAGTGATCAGGAGGGAGGCCTCGGCGAGCAGTACTTC	CASSDQEGGLGEQYF
TRBJ2-2	TRBV5-1	NA	TGCGCCAGCAGCCTGCCCGCGACAGGAGCGGCCGGGGAGCTGTTTTTT	CASSLPATGAAGELFF
TRBJ2-7	TRBV9	TRBD1	TGTGCCAGCAGCCCCAGGGACAGGGGGACCTACGAGCAGTACTTC	CASSPRDRGTYEQYF
TRBJ2-1	TRBV6-1	NA	TGTGCCAGCGCGAGTGACAGCTCCTACAATGAGCAGTTCTTC	CASASDSSYNEQFF
TRBJ1-2	TRBV6-1	NA	TGTGCCAGCAGTGAAGCAGTGACTTACAACTATGGCTACACCTTC	CASSEAVTYNYGYTF
TRBJ2-3	TRBV18	NA	TGTGCCAGCTCACCGAGCACAGATACGCAGTATTTT	CASSPSTDTQYF
TRBJ2-4	TRBV11-2	NA	TGTGCCAGCAGCTTTCAAAACATTCAGTACTTC	CASSFQNIQYF
TRBJ2-7	TRBV5-1	NA	TGCGCCAGCAGCTTGGTACTAGGAACCTACGAGCAGTACTTC	CASSLVLGTYEQYF